The 10 T cell receptor beta chains reported below all come from one sample, sequenced in a study of beta chain features in type 1 diabetes. Every isolated RNA sample was fully reverse transcribed, so sequencing captured expressed TCRB transcripts. The repertoire was sequenced with immunoSEQ multiplex PCR; TCRdb's copy has only in-frame clones and lacks some. The sample has hundreds of thousands of clones, 15% to 17% seen once. The specimen was naive CD4+ T cells from blood. The receptors derive from a young man in good health.

J is TRBJ1-2 and V is TRBV18; no definite D call. V was clipped by 8 bases and J by 4 bases, with 8 bases between them. Germline values: CDR1 KGHSH, CDR2 LQKENI. This CDR3 has 11 residues. This CDR3 reads CASGDRYGYTF. The CDR3 DNA reads TGTGCCAGCGGAGACCGCTATGGCTACACCTTC. Full variable domain (rest looked up from reference TRBV18 and TRBJ1-2): NAGVMQNPRHLVRRRGQEARLRCSPMKGHSHVYWYRQLPEEGLKFMVYLQKENIIDESGMPKERFSAEFPKEGPSILRIQQVVRGDSAAYFCASGDRYGYTFGSGTRLTVV.

V usage is TRBV25-1 and J usage is TRBJ1-4; 7 positions agree with TRBD1. The CDR3 is 16 amino acids. Per the germline V gene, CDR1 is MGHDK and CDR2 is SYGVNS. The junction had 16 bases not matched to a gene; V was cut back by 3 bases and J by 12 bases. CDR3 DNA sequence: TGTGCCAGCAGTGATCCTTTAACAGGGGTTCGAGGGCAACTGTTTTTT. It yields the protein CASSDPLTGVRGQLFF.

The genes are TRBV18 and TRBJ1-1; D perhaps matches TRBD1 (5 bases). The CDR3 consists of 15 residues. V was clipped by 1 base and J by 1 base, with 10 bases between them. Germline assignment: CDR1 KGHSH and CDR2 LQKENI. The CDR3 DNA sequence: TGTGCCAGCTCACCACAGGAAGACAGGAACACTGAAGCTTTCTTT. Amino acids: CASSPQEDRNTEAFF.

The chain uses TRBV19 and TRBJ2-6, with D hard to call. V lost 7 bases, J lost 0 bases, and 10 bases lay in between. The germline V gene has CDR1 LNHDA and CDR2 SQIVND (reference sequence). The CDR3 is 15 amino acids. This CDR3 is CASTTQSSGANVLTF. The DNA for the CDR3 is TGTGCCAGTACCACACAGAGCTCTGGGGCCAACGTCCTGACTTTC.

This clone was observed a few times. The CDR3, as DNA: TGTGCCAGCAGCGTAGATCTACCCGGGGAGCTGTTTTTT. Protein sequence: CASSVDLPGELFF. This chain joins TRBV9 and TRBJ2-2; no definite D call. The germline CDR1 and CDR2 sequences are SGDLS and YYNGEE. V was clipped by 0 bases and J by 6 bases, with 6 bases between them. The CDR3 totals 13 residues.

The chain couples TRBV10-3 to TRBJ1-6; D gene unclear. V was cut by 4 bases and J by 8 bases, with 12 bases left in between. The CDR3 length is 14 residues. Per the germline V gene, CDR1 is ENHRY and CDR2 is SYGVKD. The CDR3 DNA is TGTGCCATCAGTGCCTCCGGGAGGGATTCACCCCTCCACTTT. Its translation is CAISASGRDSPLHF.

This chain connects TRBV5-1 to TRBJ2-7, with a weak D call TRBD2 (5 bases). V was cut by 3 bases and J by 0 bases, with 7 bases left in between. Germline values: CDR1 SGHRS, CDR2 YFSETQ. The CDR3 is 13 residues long. CDR3 residues: CASSSRGSYEQYF. CDR3 nucleotides: TGCGCCAGCAGCTCCCGGGGCTCCTACGAGCAGTACTTC. Variable domain in full (rest from reference TRBV5-1 and TRBJ2-7): KAGVTQTPRYLIKTRGQQVTLSCSPISGHRSVSWYQQTPGQGLQFLFEYFSETQRNKGNFPGRFSGRQFSNSRSEMNVSTLELGDSALYLCASSSRGSYEQYFGPGTRLTVT.

This clone was counted only a few times. The chain joins TRBV15 to TRBJ2-3; 11 nucleotides align to TRBD1. V dropped 1 base and J dropped 4; count of bases not matched to a gene: 4. CDR1 and CDR2 (germline): LNHNV, YYDKDF (reference sequence). This CDR3 spans 16 amino acids. CDR3 loop: CATSRGRTGGADTQYF. The DNA of the CDR3 is TGTGCCACCAGCAGAGGCCGGACAGGGGGCGCAGATACGCAGTATTTT.

The genes are TRBV28 and TRBJ1-5; D ambiguous. CDR1 and CDR2 (germline): MDHEN, SYDVKM. This CDR3 has 16 amino acids. The V gene lost 10 bases and the J gene lost 4 bases, with 23 bases spanning the gap. CDR3 sequence (DNA): TGTGCCATCAAGGACCCGGCGAGCCCCTTTAATCAGCCCCAGCATTTT. Translated: CAIKDPASPFNQPQHF.

This chain joins TRBV6-5 and TRBJ1-4, with no clear D. There are 16 residues in the CDR3. The V gene's germline CDR1 is MNHEY and CDR2 SVGAGI. Trimming stripped 0 bases from V and 4 bases from J, with 12 bases between. CDR3 amino acids: CASSYSIGRGNEKLFF. CDR3 coding DNA: TGTGCCAGCAGTTACTCGATTGGCCGGGGTAATGAAAAACTGTTTTTT.